The 10 T cell receptor beta chains in this list originate from one sample, sequenced in a study of long-term antiretroviral therapy in people with HIV. The assay, immunoSEQ v3.0, was run at survey level. Here immunoSEQ multiplex PCR was the method, and the copy in TCRdb shows in-frame clones only, minus some. The data contain over 35,000 clones, 75% to 85% of them singletons. This specimen was unsorted PBMCs, taken 3.4 years after starting antiretroviral therapy. These receptors came from a man aged 25-40 years with HIV.

J is TRBJ1-5 and V is TRBV6-5, with 10 bases lining up with TRBD1. This CDR3 spans 15 amino acids. V was pared by 6 bases and J by 4 bases, with 6 bases of the junction left unmatched. In germline, CDR1 is MNHEY, CDR2 SVGAGI. CDR3: CASRDDRGLNQPQHF. CDR3 sequence (DNA): TGTGCCAGCAGGGACGACAGGGGGCTTAATCAGCCCCAGCATTTT.

The chain combines TRBV21-1 with TRBJ1-1; the table's TRBD1 call for D was not verified on the DNA. TRBV21-1 represents a pseudogene. The CDR3 extends over 12 amino acids. CDR3 sequence: CASSKTRGEAFF. The CDR3 DNA follows: TGTGCCAGCAGCAAAACCAGGGGTGAAGCTTTCTTT.

V is TRBV6-5 and J is TRBJ1-1; D remains unclear. Germline V lookup: CDR1 MNHEY, CDR2 SVGAGI. V lost 2 bases to trimming and J lost 7 bases, with 5 bases between them. This CDR3 spans 11 amino acids. CDR3 residues: CASSYGFEAFF. CDR3 nucleotides: TGTGCCAGCAGTTACGGGTTTGAAGCTTTCTTT.

The chain links TRBV5-1 to TRBJ2-5; D not resolved. The V and J ends lost 3 bases and 3 bases respectively, with 12 bases between them. The CDR3 sequence is 14 residues long. CDR1 and CDR2 from the germline V gene are SGHRS and YFSETQ. CDR3 in DNA: TGCGCCAGCAGCTCGCCGCCGGCGAAAGAGACCCAGTACTTC. Amino acid sequence: CASSSPPAKETQYF.

This chain connects TRBV28 to TRBJ2-1; 13 nucleotides agree with TRBD2. The germline V gene encodes CDR1 MDHEN and CDR2 SYDVKM. The V and J ends lost 5 bases and 8 bases, in that order; junction bases with no gene match: 6. This CDR3 is 15 amino acids long. This CDR3 is CASSLTSGRGHEQFF. CDR3 in DNA: TGTGCCAGCAGTCTCACTAGCGGGAGGGGCCATGAGCAGTTCTTC.

The V call is TRBV11-2, the J call TRBJ2-5, with D hard to call. V was trimmed by 0 bases and J by 6 bases, leaving 5 bases between them. Germline CDR1 and CDR2: SGHAT and FQNNGV. This CDR3 region has 12 residues. CDR3 bases: TGTGCCAGCAGCTTAGATTTGAAGACCCAGTACTTC. As protein: CASSLDLKTQYF.

The chain joins TRBV10-2 to TRBJ2-4; D call uncertain. Trimming stripped 4 bases from V and 5 bases from J, with 3 bases between. Per the germline V gene, CDR1 is WSHSY and CDR2 is SAAADI. The CDR3 spans 11 residues. CDR3 bases: TGCGCCAGCAGTGTAGAAAACATTCAGTACTTC. This sequence encodes CASSVENIQYF.

The CDR3 DNA reads as TGTGCCAGCAGTGGTACGGGAGCGGCACAAGAGACCCAGTACTTC. Translating it yields CASSGTGAAQETQYF. The rearrangement links TRBV5-6 to TRBJ2-5, with D tentatively TRBD2 (6 bases). Germline CDR1 reads SGHDT; CDR2 reads YYEEEE. Between the trimmed V and J ends, which lost 5 bases and 2 bases, there was a span of 16 bases. The CDR3 runs 15 residues.

The genes are TRBV28 and TRBJ2-1, with 8 nucleotides matching TRBD1. The trim removed 2 bases at V and 4 bases at J, leaving 4 bases unmatched. CDR1 and CDR2 (germline): MDHEN, SYDVKM. CDR3 length: 15 amino acids. DNA for the CDR3: TGTGCCAGCAGTTTAGACAGGGGTCATTACAATGAGCAGTTCTTC. It is translated as CASSLDRGHYNEQFF.

The V call is TRBV11-2, the J call TRBJ2-7; D perhaps matches TRBD2 (5 bases). Between the trimmed V and J ends, which lost 5 bases and 6 bases, there was a span of 29 bases. The germline V gene has CDR1 SGHAT and CDR2 FQNNGV. CDR3 length equals 18 residues. CDR3 residues: CASSEEAYGSSWLSEQYF. CDR3 nucleotide sequence: TGTGCCAGCAGCGAGGAGGCCTACGGTAGTAGCTGGTTGAGCGAGCAGTACTTC.